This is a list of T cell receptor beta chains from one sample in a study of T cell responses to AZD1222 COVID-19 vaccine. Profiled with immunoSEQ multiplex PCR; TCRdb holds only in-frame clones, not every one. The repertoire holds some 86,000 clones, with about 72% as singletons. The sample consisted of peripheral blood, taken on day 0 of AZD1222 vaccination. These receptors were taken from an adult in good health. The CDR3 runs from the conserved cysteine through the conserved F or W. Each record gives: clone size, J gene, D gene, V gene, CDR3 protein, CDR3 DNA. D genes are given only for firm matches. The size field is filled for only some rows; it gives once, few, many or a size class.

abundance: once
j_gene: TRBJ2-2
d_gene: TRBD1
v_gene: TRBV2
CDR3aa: CASGWDRIAPGPSNTGELFF
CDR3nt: TGTGCCAGCGGATGGGACAGAATCGCTCCAGGCCCTTCGAACACCGGGGAGCTGTTTTTT

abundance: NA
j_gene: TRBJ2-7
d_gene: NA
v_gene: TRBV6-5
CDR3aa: CASSYSRVGNEQYF
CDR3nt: TGTGCCAGCAGTTACTCCAGGGTGGGAAACGAGCAGTACTTC

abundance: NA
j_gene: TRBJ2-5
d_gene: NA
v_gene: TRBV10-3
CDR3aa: CAIKGNGGGETQYF
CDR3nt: TGTGCCATCAAGGGAAACGGAGGGGGAGAGACCCAGTACTTC

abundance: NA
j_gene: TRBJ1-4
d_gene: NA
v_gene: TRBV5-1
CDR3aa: CASSLGPGSPNEKLFF
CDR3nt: TGCGCCAGCAGCCTAGGGCCCGGGAGCCCTAATGAAAAACTGTTTTTT

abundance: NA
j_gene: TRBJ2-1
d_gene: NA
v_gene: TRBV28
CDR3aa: CASSSWAGGTYNEQFF
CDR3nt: TGTGCCAGCAGTTCCTGGGCGGGCGGGACCTACAATGAGCAGTTCTTC

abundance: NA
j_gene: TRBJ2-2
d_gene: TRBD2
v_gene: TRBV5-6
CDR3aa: CASSLGSGTGTGELFF
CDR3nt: TGTGCCAGCAGCTTGGGTAGCGGGACGGGGACCGGGGAGCTGTTTTTT

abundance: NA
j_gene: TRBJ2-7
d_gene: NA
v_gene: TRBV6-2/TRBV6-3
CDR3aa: CASSMGEQYF
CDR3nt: TGTGCCAGCAGTATGGGTGAGCAGTACTTC

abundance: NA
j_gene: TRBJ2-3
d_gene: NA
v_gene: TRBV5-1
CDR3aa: CASSLEGRASTDTQYF
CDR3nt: TGCGCCAGCAGCTTGGAGGGCAGGGCTAGCACAGATACGCAGTATTTT

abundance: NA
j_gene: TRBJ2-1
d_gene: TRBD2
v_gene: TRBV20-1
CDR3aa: CSASRASGYNEQFF
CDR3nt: TGCAGTGCTAGTCGGGCTAGCGGATACAATGAGCAGTTCTTC

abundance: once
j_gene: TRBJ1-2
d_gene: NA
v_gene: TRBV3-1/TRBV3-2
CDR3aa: CASSQAEATTYYGYTF
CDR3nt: TGTGCCAGCAGCCAAGCGGAGGCTACCACCTACTATGGCTACACCTTC

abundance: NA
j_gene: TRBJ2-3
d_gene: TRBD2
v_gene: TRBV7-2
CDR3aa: CASSSGTSGSLDTQYF
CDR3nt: TGTGCCAGCAGCTCCGGGACTAGCGGGAGCCTAGATACGCAGTATTTT

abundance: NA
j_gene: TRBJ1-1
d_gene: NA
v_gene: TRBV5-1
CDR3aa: CASSYKDGTLNTEAFF
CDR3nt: TGCGCCAGCAGCTATAAGGACGGCACCTTGAACACTGAAGCTTTCTTT

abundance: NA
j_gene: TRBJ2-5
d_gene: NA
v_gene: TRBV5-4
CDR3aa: CASSPSGTPAETQYF
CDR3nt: TGTGCCAGCAGCCCCTCCGGGACACCTGCTGAGACCCAGTACTTC

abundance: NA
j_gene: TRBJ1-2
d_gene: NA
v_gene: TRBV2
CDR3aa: CASSELSGVSYGYTF
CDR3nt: TGTGCCAGCAGTGAACTCTCAGGGGTGAGCTATGGCTACACCTTC

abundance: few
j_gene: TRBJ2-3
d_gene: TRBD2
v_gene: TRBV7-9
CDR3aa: CALGGYTDTQYF
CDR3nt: TGTGCCCTCGGGGGGTACACAGATACGCAGTATTTT

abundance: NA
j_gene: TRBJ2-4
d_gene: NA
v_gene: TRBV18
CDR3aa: CASSASAEQSSIQYF
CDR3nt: TGTGCCAGCTCAGCATCTGCGGAGCAGTCTAGCATTCAGTACTTC

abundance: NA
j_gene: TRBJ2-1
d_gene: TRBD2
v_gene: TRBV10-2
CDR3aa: CASSETSGSQRGQFF
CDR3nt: TGCGCCAGCAGTGAGACTAGCGGGAGTCAAAGGGGTCAGTTCTTC

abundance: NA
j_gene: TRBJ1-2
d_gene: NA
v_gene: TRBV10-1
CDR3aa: CASSEARGANYGYTF
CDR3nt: TGCGCCAGCAGTGAGGCCCGGGGGGCTAACTATGGCTACACCTTC

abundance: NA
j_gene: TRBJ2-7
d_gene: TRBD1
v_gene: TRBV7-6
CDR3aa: CASSKTGEGNYEQYF
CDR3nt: TGTGCCAGCAGCAAGACAGGGGAAGGAAACTACGAGCAGTACTTC

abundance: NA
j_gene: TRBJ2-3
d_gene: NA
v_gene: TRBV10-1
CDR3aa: CASSQGTDTQYF
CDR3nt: TGCGCCAGCAGCCAGGGCACAGATACGCAGTATTTT

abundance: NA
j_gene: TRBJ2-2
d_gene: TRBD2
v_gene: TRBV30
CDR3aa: CAWSGAGGHNTGELFF
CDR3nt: TGTGCCTGGAGTGGCGCGGGAGGGCATAACACCGGGGAGCTGTTTTTT

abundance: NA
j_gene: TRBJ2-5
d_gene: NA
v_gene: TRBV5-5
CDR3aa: CASSLYETQYF
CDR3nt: TGTGCCAGCAGCTTGTATGAGACCCAGTACTTC

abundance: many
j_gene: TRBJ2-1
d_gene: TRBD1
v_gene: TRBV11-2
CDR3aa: CATNGQGEQFF
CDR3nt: TGTGCCACAAATGGACAGGGCGAGCAGTTCTTC

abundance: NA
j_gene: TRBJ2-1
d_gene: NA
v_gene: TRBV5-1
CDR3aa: CASANGQNNEQFF
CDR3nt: TGCGCCAGCGCCAACGGGCAGAACAATGAGCAGTTCTTC

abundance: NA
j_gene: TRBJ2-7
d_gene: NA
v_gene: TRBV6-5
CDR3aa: CASSYQRGSYEQYF
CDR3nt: TGTGCCAGCAGTTACCAACGGGGGTCCTACGAGCAGTACTTC

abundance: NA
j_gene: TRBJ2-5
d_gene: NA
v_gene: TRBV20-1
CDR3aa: CSASEGHSETQYF
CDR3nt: TGCAGTGCTAGTGAGGGACACTCAGAGACCCAGTACTTC

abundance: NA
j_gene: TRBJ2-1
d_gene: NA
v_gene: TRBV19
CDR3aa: CASRRWGARNEQFF
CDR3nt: TGTGCCAGTAGGCGATGGGGGGCCCGCAATGAGCAGTTCTTC

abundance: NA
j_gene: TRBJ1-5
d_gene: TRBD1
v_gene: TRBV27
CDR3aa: CASSQQGNQPQHF
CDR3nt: TGTGCCAGCAGTCAACAGGGGAATCAGCCCCAGCATTTT

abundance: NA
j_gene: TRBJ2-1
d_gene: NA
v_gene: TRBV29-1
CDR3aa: CSATLNARGSYNEQFF
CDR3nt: TGCAGCGCGACCTTGAATGCTAGAGGGTCCTACAATGAGCAGTTCTTC

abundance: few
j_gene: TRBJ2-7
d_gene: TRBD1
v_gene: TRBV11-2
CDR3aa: CASSLDRGREQYF
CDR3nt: TGTGCCAGCAGCTTGGACAGGGGGCGCGAGCAGTACTTC

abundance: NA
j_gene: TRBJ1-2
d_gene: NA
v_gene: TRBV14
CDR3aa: CASSPGPGWYGYTF
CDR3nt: TGTGCCAGCAGCCCGGGACCCGGGTGGTATGGCTACACCTTC

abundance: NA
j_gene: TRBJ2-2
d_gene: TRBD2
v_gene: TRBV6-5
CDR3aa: CASSRSGTNTGELFF
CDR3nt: TGTGCCAGCAGTCGTAGCGGGACTAACACCGGGGAGCTGTTTTTT

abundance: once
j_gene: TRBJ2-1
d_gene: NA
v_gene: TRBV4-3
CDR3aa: CASSQSSSYNEQFF
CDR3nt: TGCGCCAGCAGCCAATCTAGTTCGTACAATGAGCAGTTCTTC

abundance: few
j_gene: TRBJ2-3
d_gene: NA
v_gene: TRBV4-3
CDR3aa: CASSHPGSTDTQYF
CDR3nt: TGCGCCAGCAGCCACCCCGGGAGCACAGATACGCAGTATTTT

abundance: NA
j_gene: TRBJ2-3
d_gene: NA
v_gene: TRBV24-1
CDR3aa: CATGEPSTDTQYF
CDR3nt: TGTGCCACCGGGGAGCCTAGCACAGATACGCAGTATTTT

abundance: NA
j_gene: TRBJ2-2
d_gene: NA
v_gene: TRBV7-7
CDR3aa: CASSLVAGENTGELFF
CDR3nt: TGTGCTAGCAGCTTAGTGGCAGGGGAGAACACCGGGGAGCTGTTTTTT

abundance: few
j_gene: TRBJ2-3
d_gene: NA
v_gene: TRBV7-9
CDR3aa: CASSRAGRHTDTQYF
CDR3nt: TGTGCCAGCAGCCGAGCGGGCCGCCACACAGATACGCAGTATTTT

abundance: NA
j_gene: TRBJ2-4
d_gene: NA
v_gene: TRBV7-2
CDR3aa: CASSAQLIGAKNIQYF
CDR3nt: TGTGCCAGCAGCGCTCAACTAATTGGAGCCAAAAACATTCAGTACTTC

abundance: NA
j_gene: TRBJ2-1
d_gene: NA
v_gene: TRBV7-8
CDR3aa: CASSLVLTNEQFF
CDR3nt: TGTGCCAGCAGCTTAGTTTTGACTAATGAGCAGTTCTTC

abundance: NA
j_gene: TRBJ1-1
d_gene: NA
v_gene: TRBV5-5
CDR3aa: CASSLSGVAEAFF
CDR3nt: TGTGCCAGCAGCTTGTCAGGGGTCGCTGAAGCTTTCTTT

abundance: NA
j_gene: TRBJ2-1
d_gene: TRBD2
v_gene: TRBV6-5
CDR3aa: CASSNGLARYNEQFF
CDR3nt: TGTGCCAGCAGTAACGGACTAGCTCGATACAATGAGCAGTTCTTC

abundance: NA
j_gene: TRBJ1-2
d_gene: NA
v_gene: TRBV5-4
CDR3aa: CASSGRQKLNDGYTF
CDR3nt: TGTGCCAGCAGCGGACGACAGAAGTTAAACGATGGCTACACCTTC

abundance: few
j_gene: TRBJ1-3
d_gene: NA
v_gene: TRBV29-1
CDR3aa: CSVDGNSGNTIYF
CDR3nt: TGCAGCGTTGATGGGAACTCTGGAAACACCATATATTTT

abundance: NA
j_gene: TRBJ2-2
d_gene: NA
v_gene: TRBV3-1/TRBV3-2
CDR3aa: CASSERGSPGELFF
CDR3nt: TGTGCCAGCTCCGAGAGGGGGTCCCCCGGGGAGCTGTTTTTT

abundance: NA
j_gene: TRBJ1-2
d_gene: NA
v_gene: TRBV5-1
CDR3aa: CASSFGPPESQGYTF
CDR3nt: TGCGCCAGCAGCTTCGGACCGCCCGAGAGTCAGGGCTACACCTTC

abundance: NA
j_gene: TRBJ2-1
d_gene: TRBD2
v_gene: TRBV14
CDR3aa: CASSQEGLAGSPRSYNEQFF
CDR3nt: TGTGCCAGCAGCCAAGAGGGGCTAGCGGGATCTCCCCGCTCCTACAATGAGCAGTTCTTC

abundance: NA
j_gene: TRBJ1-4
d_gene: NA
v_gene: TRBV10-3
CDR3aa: CAISEGQTHEKLFF
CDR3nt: TGTGCCATCAGTGAAGGACAGACCCATGAAAAACTGTTTTTT

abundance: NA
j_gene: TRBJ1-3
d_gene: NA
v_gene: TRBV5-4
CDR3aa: CASSQADQSGNTIYF
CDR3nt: TGTGCCAGCAGCCAGGCGGATCAGTCCGGAAACACCATATATTTT